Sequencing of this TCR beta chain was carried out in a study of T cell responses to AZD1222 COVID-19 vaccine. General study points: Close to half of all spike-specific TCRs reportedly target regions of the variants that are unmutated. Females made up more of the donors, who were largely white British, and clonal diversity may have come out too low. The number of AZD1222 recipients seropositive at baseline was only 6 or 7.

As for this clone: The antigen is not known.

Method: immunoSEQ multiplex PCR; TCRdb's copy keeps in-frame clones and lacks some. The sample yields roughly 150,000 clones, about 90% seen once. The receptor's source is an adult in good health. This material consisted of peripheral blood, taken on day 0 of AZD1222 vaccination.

The CDR3 region has the DNA TGCGCCAGCTCGTTTCAGAATCCGGGACTCCCGTACAATGAGCAGTTCTTC. Its translation: CASSFQNPGLPYNEQFF. This chain joins TRBV5-1 and TRBJ2-1, with D perhaps TRBD2 (6 bases). V dropped 7 bases and J dropped 4 bases, with 24 bases sitting between them. CDR1 SGHRS and CDR2 YFSETQ come from the germline V gene. The CDR3 sequence is 17 residues long.